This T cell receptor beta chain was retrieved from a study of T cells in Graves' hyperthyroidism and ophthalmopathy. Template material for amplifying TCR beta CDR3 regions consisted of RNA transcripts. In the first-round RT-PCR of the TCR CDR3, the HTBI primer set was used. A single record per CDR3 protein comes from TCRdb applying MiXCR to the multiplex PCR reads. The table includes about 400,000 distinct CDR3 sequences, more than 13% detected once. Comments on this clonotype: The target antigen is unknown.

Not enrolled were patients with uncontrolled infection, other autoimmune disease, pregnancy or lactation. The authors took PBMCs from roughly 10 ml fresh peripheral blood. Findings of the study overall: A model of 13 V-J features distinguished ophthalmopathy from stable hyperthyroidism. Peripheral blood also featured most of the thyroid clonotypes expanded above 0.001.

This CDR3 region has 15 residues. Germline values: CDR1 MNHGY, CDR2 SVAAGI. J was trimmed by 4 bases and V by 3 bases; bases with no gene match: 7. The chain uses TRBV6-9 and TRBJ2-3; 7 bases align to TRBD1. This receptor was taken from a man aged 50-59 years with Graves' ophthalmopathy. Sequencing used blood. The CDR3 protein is CASSYSLDRADTQYF. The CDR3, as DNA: TGTGCCAGCAGTTACAGCCTTGACAGGGCAGATACGCAGTATTTT.